This T cell receptor (beta chain) emerged from a study of CD8+ T cells in alopecia areata. Overall study context: It was oral tofacitinib, at 5 to 10 mg twice daily, that treated patients received. Overall study findings and caveats: On tofacitinib, scalp and blood still held many of the expanded lesional clones. The study found tofacitinib significantly decreased scalp clonality and expanded CD8+ clones among the top 100. Lesional scalp, especially alopecia totalis/universalis, showed higher clonality than normal scalp.

Sample treatment: oral pan-JAK inhibitor, 5-10 mg twice daily. Reverse transcribed after extraction, RNA yielded cDNA as the sequencing template. Using immunoSEQ multiplex PCR, the repertoire was profiled, and TCRdb retains in-frame clones only, with some absent. The sample includes 250,000 to 300,000 clones, more than 45% of them seen just once. About this clone itself: Its antigen is currently unknown. One end of the junction varies from germline; a read error may be responsible.

Germline lookup yields CDR1 SGHRS and CDR2 YFSETQ. CDR3 length: 17 residues. The chain employs TRBV5-1 and TRBJ2-5, with D perhaps matching TRBD2 (5 bases). The sample in question was CD4+ T cells sorted from blood, obtained at week 24, from a patient treated with tofacitinib. The receptor was derived from a human donor with alopecia areata. This CDR3 reads CASSLYGEGRRQKPGNF. The CDR3 DNA sequence: TGCGCCAGCAGCTTGTACGGGGAAGGCCGAAGGCAAAAGCCTGGGAACTTC.